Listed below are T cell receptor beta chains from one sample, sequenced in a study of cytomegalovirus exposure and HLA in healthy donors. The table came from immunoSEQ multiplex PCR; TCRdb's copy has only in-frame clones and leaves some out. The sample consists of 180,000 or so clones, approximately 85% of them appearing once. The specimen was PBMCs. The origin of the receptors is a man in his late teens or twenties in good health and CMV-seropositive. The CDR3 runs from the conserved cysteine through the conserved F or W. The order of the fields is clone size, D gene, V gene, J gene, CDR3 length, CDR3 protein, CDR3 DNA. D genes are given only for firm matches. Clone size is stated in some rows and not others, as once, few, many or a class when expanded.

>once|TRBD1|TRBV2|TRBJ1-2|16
CASSGTGGRKNYGYTF
TGTGCCAGCAGTGGGACAGGGGGAAGAAAAAACTATGGCTACACCTTC
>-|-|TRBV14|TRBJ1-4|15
CASSQAGWGEEKLFF
TGTGCCAGCAGCCAAGCGGGATGGGGTGAAGAAAAACTGTTTTTT
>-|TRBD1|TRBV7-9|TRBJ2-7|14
CASSFDRVPYEQYF
TGTGCCAGCAGCTTCGACAGGGTCCCCTACGAGCAGTACTTC
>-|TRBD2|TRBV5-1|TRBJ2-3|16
CASSLGLAGGVDTQYF
TGCGCCAGCAGCTTGGGACTAGCGGGGGGTGTGGATACGCAGTATTTT
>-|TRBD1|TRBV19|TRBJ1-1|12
CASTPGTEVAFF
TGTGCCAGTACCCCCGGGACAGAGGTAGCTTTCTTT
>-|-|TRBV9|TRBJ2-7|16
CASSVAVAGRSYEQYF
TGTGCCAGCAGCGTAGCTGTGGCAGGGCGCTCCTACGAGCAGTACTTC
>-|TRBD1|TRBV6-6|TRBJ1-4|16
CASTAPGQLWNEKLFF
TGTGCCAGCACCGCACCGGGACAGTTGTGGAATGAAAAACTGTTTTTT
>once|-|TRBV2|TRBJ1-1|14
CASTVPGLNTEAFF
TGTGCCAGCACTGTTCCAGGGCTGAACACTGAAGCTTTCTTT
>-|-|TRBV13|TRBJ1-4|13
CASSLGGDEKLFF
TGTGCCAGCAGCCTCGGCGGTGATGAAAAACTGTTTTTT
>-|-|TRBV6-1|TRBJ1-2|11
CASSEWAGYTF
TGTGCCAGCAGTGAATGGGCTGGCTACACCTTC
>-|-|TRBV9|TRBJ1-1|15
CASSALSRGGTEAFF
TGTGCCAGCAGCGCCCTTTCTAGAGGGGGCACTGAAGCTTTCTTT
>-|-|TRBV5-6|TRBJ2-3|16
CASSLMPVGGTDTQYF
TGTGCCAGCAGCTTGATGCCCGTTGGGGGGACAGATACGCAGTATTTT
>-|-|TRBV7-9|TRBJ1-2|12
CASSLVTHGYTF
TGTGCCAGCAGCTTAGTAACTCACGGCTACACCTTC
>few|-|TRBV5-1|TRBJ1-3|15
CASSLSGAQGNTIYF
TGCGCCAGCAGCTTGTCAGGGGCGCAGGGAAACACCATATATTTT
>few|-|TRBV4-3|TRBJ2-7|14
CASSQELGPYEQYF
TGCGCCAGCAGCCAAGAACTGGGGCCCTACGAGCAGTACTTC
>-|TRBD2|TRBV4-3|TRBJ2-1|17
CASSPGLAGGGRNEQFF
TGCGCCAGCAGCCCGGGACTAGCGGGGGGCGGGAGGAATGAGCAGTTCTTC
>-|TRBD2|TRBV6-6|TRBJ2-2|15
CASTDGGVDTGELFF
TGTGCCAGCACCGACGGGGGGGTGGACACCGGGGAGCTGTTTTTT
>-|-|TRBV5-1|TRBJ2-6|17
CASSLYGVNSGANVLTF
TGCGCCAGCAGCTTGTACGGGGTTAACTCTGGGGCCAACGTCCTGACTTTC
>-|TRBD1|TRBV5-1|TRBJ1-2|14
CASSPGQGAYGYTF
TGCGCCAGCAGCCCGGGACAGGGAGCCTATGGCTACACCTTC
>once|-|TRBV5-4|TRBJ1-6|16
CASSLANRAFNSPLHF
TGTGCCAGCAGCTTGGCCAACAGGGCTTTCAATTCACCCCTCCACTTT
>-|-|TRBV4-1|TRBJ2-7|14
CASRPPGVGNEQYF
TGCGCCAGCAGACCCCCCGGGGTCGGAAACGAGCAGTACTTC
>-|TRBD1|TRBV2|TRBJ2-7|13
CASGQERNYEQYF
TGTGCCAGCGGACAGGAGAGAAACTACGAGCAGTACTTC
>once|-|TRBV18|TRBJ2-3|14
CAATRRGGTDTQYF
TGTGCCGCTACTAGGCGGGGAGGCACAGATACGCAGTATTTT
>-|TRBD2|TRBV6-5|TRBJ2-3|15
CASSSTRGGIDTQYF
TGTGCCAGCAGTTCCACGCGGGGGGGGATAGATACGCAGTATTTT
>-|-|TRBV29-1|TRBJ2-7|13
CSVRSSKTYEQYF
TGCAGCGTTCGAAGTTCCAAAACCTACGAGCAGTACTTC
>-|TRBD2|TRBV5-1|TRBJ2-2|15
CASSLGTSSTGELFF
TGCGCCAGCAGCTTGGGGACTAGCTCGACCGGGGAGCTGTTTTTT
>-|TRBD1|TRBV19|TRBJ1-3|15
CASTAQGITGNTIYF
TGTGCCAGTACCGCACAGGGGATCACTGGAAACACCATATATTTT
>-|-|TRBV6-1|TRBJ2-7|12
CASKALLLEQYF
TGTGCCAGCAAAGCTCTCTTACTCGAGCAGTACTTC
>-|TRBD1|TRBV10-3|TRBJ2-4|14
CAISGDRDKNIQYF
TGTGCCATCAGTGGCGACAGGGACAAAAACATTCAGTACTTC
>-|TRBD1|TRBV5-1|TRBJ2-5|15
CASSIEGQGGETQYF
TGCGCCAGCAGCATTGAGGGACAGGGCGGGGAGACCCAGTACTTC
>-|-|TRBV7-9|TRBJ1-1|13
CSSSLVPVAGAFF
TGTTCCAGCAGCTTAGTCCCGGTGGCAGGAGCTTTCTTT
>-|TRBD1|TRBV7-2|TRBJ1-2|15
CASSLVTGDLDGYTF
TGTGCCAGCAGCTTAGTAACAGGGGATCTCGATGGCTACACCTTC
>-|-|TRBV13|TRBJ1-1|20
CASSTEAYDRDTRMNTEAFF
TGTGCCAGCAGCACGGAGGCATACGACCGGGACACCAGGATGAACACTGAAGCTTTCTTT
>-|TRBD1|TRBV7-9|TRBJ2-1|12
CSSSRQGDEQFF
TGTTCCAGCAGCAGACAGGGCGATGAGCAGTTCTTC